Reported below is one TCR beta chain. The clone's antigen remains unknown. Base qualities are missing; no much larger clone stands one base away. The library was obtained by the immunoSEQ multiplex PCR assay. The multiplex PCR relied on a mix of 60 forward primers for TCR Vbeta segments and 13 reverse primers for TCR Jbeta segments. Amplification of the CDR3 region of rearranged TCR beta genes was performed with a multiplex PCR assay on genomic DNA. On the Illumina HiSeq System, the amplified TCR beta libraries were sequenced as 87-base-pair reads. Concerning the study's data processing: Across the 600 to 700 repertoires, a later analysis counted approximately 83 million unique TCR beta chains, approximately 12 million of which were shared by at least two donors. Raw reads were error-corrected and collapsed into unique sequences with a nearest-neighbor algorithm that merged closely related sequences to remove PCR and sequencing errors. Alignment of CDR3 sequences to IMGT reference sequences was used to assign V, D and J gene segments. For a sequence to be retained, a match of at least six nucleotides was required to both a V gene segment and a J gene segment. Rearrangements were called productive when the CDR3 lacked stop codons and stayed in frame with V and J; all others were non-productive. CDR3 was defined according to IMGT convention as the region running from the second conserved V-encoded cysteine to the conserved J-encoded phenylalanine. The earlier analysis of around 640 of the donors excluded sequences that lacked an unambiguous match to a single V gene segment. An earlier analysis of 550 to 650 of the donors classified V segments as functional when productive rearrangements were above 56.7% and as segregating when the standard deviation between donors was above 5%. A statistical classification framework was developed to diagnose cytomegalovirus status using the catalog of TCR beta chain sequences. V and J gene assignment, in a later analysis, came from comparing TCR nucleotide sequences with IMGT/GENE-DB human TR gene sequences. The TCRdist pipeline was used in a later analysis to assign CDR3 sequences and most-parsimonious VDJ recombination scenarios. In a later analysis, every TCR beta chain was defined by the combination of its CDR3 amino acid sequence and its V-gene family, and reads without a unique V-gene family were dropped. To address suspected cross-contamination and a sequencing artifact, a later analysis removed 592 highly shared, low-generation-probability nucleotide sequences. A later analysis calculated a clonal expansion index for each public chain from normalized within-repertoire ranks of inferred template counts. Generation probabilities in a later analysis came from a VDJ recombination model fitted to out-of-frame rearrangements, and those results were checked against IGoR. In a later analysis, hypergeometric tests were used to score TCR-TCR, TCR-HLA and TCR-CMV co-occurrence, with a repertoire-size bias correction applied to TCR pairs. A later analysis estimated false discovery rates by permuting HLA or CMV assignments 20 times. In a later analysis, co-occurring TCRs were grouped using DBSCAN, with TCRdist sequence similarity added in when clustering inside HLA-allele-positive subsets. Co-occurrence clustering excluded repertoires with fewer than 30,000 or more than 120,000 public chains, plus five with anomalous nucleotide sharing. In its TCRdb copy, this immuneACCESS table keeps in-frame sequences only and misses some clones. Where compared with another copy, unresolved V genes explain less than half of these, and the others have no known cause. The D gene and trimming were derived from the DNA, and the V and J assignments and clone size from that table. The sample data list just over 150,000 clones, and roughly 80% of these were observed just once. The ten largest make up 3.1% of the sample.

The sample originates from a study of cytomegalovirus exposure and HLA in healthy donors (dated by TCRdb to about 2017). With respect to the entire study: An earlier analysis of roughly 570 of the donors reported about 300 Gb of sequence data and 95 million to 120 million unique TCR beta sequences obtained from around 180 million T cells. Roughly 300 gigabases of sequencing data and around 80 million unique TCR sequences made up an early release that covered 500 to 650 HLA-typed donors. Of the roughly 430 genotyped donors, over 65% fell in the genetic ancestry cluster associated with self-reported Caucasian donors. The study was designed to test whether signatures of past pathogen exposure could be identified by cataloging public T cell receptors. The study profiled the T cell repertoires of fewer than 850 subjects by immunosequencing and related them to cytomegalovirus serostatus. Besides the first cohort of 666 subjects, a separate validation cohort made up of roughly 120 different subjects was used. The study combined high-throughput TCR immunosequencing, statistical association of individual TCRs with disease status, and machine learning to predict cytomegalovirus infection status. A later analysis re-examined previously published TCR beta repertoires from around 670 donors and added high-resolution HLA genotyping to investigate patterns of TCR occurrence. In the later analysis, no new phenotypic data were used to find candidate immune exposures; instead, reliance was placed on TCR beta sequences and their occurrence across donors. In an earlier analysis of 587 of the donors, high-throughput TCR beta sequencing was used to judge whether each TCR beta V gene segment behaved as functional or pseudogenic. Donor age, sex, ethnicity and CMV serostatus were compiled alongside the repertoire data. A later genetic analysis took genome-wide SNP genotypes for about 55% of the roughly 700 donors and used that subset as a discovery cohort. All discovery cohort repertoires had been generated on a single sequencing platform. HLA typing included class I and class II loci at four-digit resolution. Typing coverage differed by locus: A, B, C, DRB1 and DQB1 were typed in about 620-640 donors, DQA1 in approximately 520, DPA1 in roughly 590, and DPB1 in 472. Because of strong linkage in the cohort, a few DR-DQ haplotypes were treated as single units for association and clustering. Across some 400 genotyped donors of the cohort, an average of about 250,000 unique TCR beta nucleotide sequences per donor were sequenced, and around 19% of those sequences were non-productive. Overall study results and their limits: Because counts were too low, fewer than 20 rarely observed V segments, including chromosome 9 orphons, were excluded from the earlier analysis of 587 of the donors. Cytomegalovirus status was reported to be diagnosed by the classifier with high specificity and sensitivity in both the original and validation cohorts. A cluster of highly shared sequence variants was judged likely to represent a technical artifact of the sequencing pipeline. This cohort had only TCR beta chains sequenced, and the lack of alpha or paired-chain data limited which features could be detected. According to a later genetic analysis, donors in an Asian-associated ancestry cluster had fewer N-insertions in productive TCRs than the approximately 650-donor mean. In vitro tests confirmed that a few of the cytomegalovirus-associated TCR beta chains recognize cytomegalovirus antigens. Because HLA typing was unavailable for some donors at each locus, only the typed subset was used in association tests. The only immune exposure information available for the cohort was CMV serostatus. A further reported finding was that TCR beta sequences accurately predicted the HLA-A and HLA-B alleles for most subjects in the first cohort. Most TCR sequences were seen in very few donors, while some public TCRs were found in many individuals. In the study, 150 to 200 TCR beta chains were listed as associated with cytomegalovirus. A later analysis reported that several top co-occurrence clusters appeared linked to parvovirus B19, influenza, CMV and Epstein-Barr virus. Linkage disequilibrium might explain the correlated functional status among segregating V segments, but an unknown experimental factor could not be excluded. According to a later analysis, most CMV-associated TCR beta chains appeared to be HLA-restricted, and the HLA associations seemed to be driven largely by CMV exposure. According to a later analysis, TCR association rates differed among HLA loci, with DRB1 alleles showing the most associated TCRs and HLA-C alleles showing the fewest. Assigning TCR associations to individual alleles was difficult when HLA alleles, especially DR and DQ, strongly co-occurred. Roughly uniform sequencing depth across donors was assumed in presence/absence analyses, although this assumption may not hold. A later analysis associated 17,000 or so TCR beta sequences with specific HLA alleles at a false discovery rate of 0.05. Broadly in line with IMGT annotations, most TCR beta V segments showed up in productive rearrangements about 87% or about 30% of the time in an earlier analysis of approximately 640 of the donors. It was suggested by the authors that the approach could potentially be generalized to other disease states and immunological phenotypes. A later genetic analysis associated a missense DCLRE1C variant with V-gene and J-gene trimming of TCR beta chains, and an independent cohort replicated the association. In a later analysis, HLA-associated TCR beta chains were found to be more clonally expanded and to have lower generation probabilities than equally common non-associated chains.

The cohort was made up of 666 healthy bone marrow donors. At the time of sampling, every cohort member was nominally healthy, though immune exposures that went unrecorded were likely present. The donor was CMV seronegative and was included in the group of several hundred seronegative cohort members. Every donor gave a peripheral blood sample, and the peripheral blood mononuclear cells from that sample were used for TCR beta sequencing. The Qiagen DNeasy Blood Extraction Kit was used to extract genomic DNA from the blood cell samples. The sample taken for sequencing was PBMCs. The sequence was obtained from a woman between 40 and 50 years old in good health and CMV-seronegative.

The CDR3 corresponds to CASSIGTSGGGLDEQFF. The DNA sequence is TGTGCCAGTAGTATAGGGACTAGCGGGGGGGGTTTGGATGAGCAGTTCTTC. The sequence joins TRBV19 to TRBJ2-1; a stretch of 15 junction bases matches TRBD2. The junction shows trimming of 1 base on V and 8 bases on J, and the gene matches do not reach 6 bases of it. The CDR3 goes from the cysteine to the phenylalanine over 17 residues. Only the CDR3 part of the read is kept: 51 bases, read in frame from the first base. CDR1 and CDR2 are read off the germline V gene (reference sequence) as LNHDA and SQIVND.